This record looks at one T cell receptor (beta chain) sequence and its context. This CDR3 contains 16 residues. V dropped 5 bases and J dropped 5; count of bases not matched to a gene: 10. Per germline, CDR1 MDHEN and CDR2 SYDVKM. These data come from a study of blood T cell repertoires in COVID-19. Whole-study context: Acute and convalescent COVID-19 samples came from the United States, Italy and Spain.

Under the authors' procedure: Amplifying reference gene primers gave estimates of nucleated cell counts. The assay was immunoSEQ multiplex PCR, and TCRdb's table has in-frame clones only and misses some. Clone size and V and J calls were adopted from that table, with D and trimming inferred from the DNA. Of 200,000 to 250,000 clones detected, roughly 88% appear once; the ten largest clones hold 9.7%. Sequencing was carried out using peripheral blood. The chain links TRBV28 to TRBJ1-5; TRBD1 aligns across 9 bases. The origin of this receptor is a man in his fifties with active or convalescent COVID-19. This chain's CDR3 is CASSMPPGTGHQPQHF. CDR3 sequence (DNA): TGTGCCAGCAGTATGCCCCCCGGGACAGGGCATCAGCCCCAGCATTTT.